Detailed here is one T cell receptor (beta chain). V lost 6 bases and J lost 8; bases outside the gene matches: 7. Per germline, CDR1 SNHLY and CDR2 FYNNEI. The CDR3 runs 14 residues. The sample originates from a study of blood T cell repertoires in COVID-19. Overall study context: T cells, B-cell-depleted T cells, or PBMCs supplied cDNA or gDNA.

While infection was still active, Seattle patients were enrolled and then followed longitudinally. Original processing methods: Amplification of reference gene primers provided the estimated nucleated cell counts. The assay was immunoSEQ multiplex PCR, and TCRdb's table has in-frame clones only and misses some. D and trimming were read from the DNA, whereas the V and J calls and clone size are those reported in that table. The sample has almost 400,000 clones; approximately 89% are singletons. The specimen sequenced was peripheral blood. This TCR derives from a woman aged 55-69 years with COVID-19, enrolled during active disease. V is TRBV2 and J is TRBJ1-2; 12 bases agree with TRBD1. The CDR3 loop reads CASRETGTGGGYTF. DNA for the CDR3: TGTGCCAGCAGGGAGACCGGGACAGGGGGCGGCTACACCTTC.